The table lists the clone carrying this TCR beta chain with a count of one. Its specificity is not known. This entry comes from a study of tumor-infiltrating lymphocytes in primary liver carcinoma. V was pared by 4 bases and J by 4 bases, with 13 bases of the junction left unmatched. This CDR3 is built from 16 residues. Per germline, CDR1 SGHNT and CDR2 YYREEE (reference sequence). Synthesis of TCR beta cDNA was carried out from 500 ng total RNA with a constant-region primer. Libraries for TCR beta were built through three nested multiplex PCR rounds, which together made up a slightly modified ARM-PCR procedure. Forward primers for TRBV1-TRBV30 and a C-beta reverse primer served the first two PCR rounds, at about 11 cycles each. MiXCR was run by TCRdb on the multiplex PCR reads, yielding one entry per CDR3 protein. Of 120,000 or so distinct CDR3 sequences in the sample, about 59% were seen once. Unsorted bulk tissue, roughly 20-33 mg of it, served as the source for co-extraction of RNA and DNA.

The study, taken as a whole, reports: Overlap between tumor regions exceeded overlap of tumor with adjacent tissue or blood.

Source material: liver tumor tissue from sampling region 1. Stated subset: tumor region T1, superior pole. The V and J genes are TRBV5-4 and TRBJ2-7, with TRBD2 matching 8 bases. The receptor comes from a woman aged 60-75 years with primary liver carcinoma and hepatitis B virus infection. The CDR3 sequence is CASSPPGSGSAYEQYF. CDR3 nucleotide sequence: TGTGCCAGCAGCCCACCGGGCAGCGGGAGTGCGTACGAGCAGTACTTC.